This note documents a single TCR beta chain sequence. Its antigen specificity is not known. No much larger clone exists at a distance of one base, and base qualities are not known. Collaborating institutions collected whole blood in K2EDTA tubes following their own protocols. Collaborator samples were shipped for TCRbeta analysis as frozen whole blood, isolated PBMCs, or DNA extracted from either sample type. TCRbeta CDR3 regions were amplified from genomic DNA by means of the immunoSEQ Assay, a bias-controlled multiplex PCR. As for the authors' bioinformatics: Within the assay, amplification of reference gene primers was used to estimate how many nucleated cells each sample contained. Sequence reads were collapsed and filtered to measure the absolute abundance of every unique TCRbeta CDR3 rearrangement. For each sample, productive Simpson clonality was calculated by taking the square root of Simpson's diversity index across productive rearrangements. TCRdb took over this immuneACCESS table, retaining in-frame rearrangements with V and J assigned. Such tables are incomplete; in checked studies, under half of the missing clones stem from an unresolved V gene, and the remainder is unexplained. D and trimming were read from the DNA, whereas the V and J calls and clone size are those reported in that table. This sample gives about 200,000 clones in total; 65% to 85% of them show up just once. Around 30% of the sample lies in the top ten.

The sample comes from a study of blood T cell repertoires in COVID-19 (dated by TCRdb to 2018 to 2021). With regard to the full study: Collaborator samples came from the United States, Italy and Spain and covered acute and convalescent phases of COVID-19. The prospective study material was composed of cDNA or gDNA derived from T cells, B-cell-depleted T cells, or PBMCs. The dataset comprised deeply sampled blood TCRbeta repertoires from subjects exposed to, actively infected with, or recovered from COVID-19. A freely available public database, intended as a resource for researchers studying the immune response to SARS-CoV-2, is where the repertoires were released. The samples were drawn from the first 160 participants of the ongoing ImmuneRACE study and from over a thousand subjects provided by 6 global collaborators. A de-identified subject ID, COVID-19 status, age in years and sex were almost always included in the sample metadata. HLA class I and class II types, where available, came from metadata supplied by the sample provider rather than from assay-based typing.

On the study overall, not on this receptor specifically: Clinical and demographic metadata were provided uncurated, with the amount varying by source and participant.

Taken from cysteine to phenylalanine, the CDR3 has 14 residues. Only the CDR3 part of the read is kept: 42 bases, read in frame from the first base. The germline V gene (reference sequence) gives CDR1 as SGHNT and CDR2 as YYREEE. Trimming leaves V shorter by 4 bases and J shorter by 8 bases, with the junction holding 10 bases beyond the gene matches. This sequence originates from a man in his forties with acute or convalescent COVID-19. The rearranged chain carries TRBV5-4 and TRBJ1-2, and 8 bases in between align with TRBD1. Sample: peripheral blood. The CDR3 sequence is CASSLDRGFYGYTF. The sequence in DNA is TGTGCCAGCAGCCTTGACAGGGGTTTTTACGGCTACACCTTC.